These 26 T cell receptor beta chains came from one sample sequenced in a study of OX40 agonist ivuxolimab in advanced cancers. Method: immunoSEQ multiplex PCR; TCRdb's copy keeps in-frame clones and lacks some. The table includes 70,000 to 100,000 clones, 89% detected once. This sample comprised CD4+ or CD8+ T cells sorted from blood, obtained in a trial of the OX40 agonist ivuxolimab. These receptors were obtained from an adult with an advanced solid tumor such as melanoma, head and neck, liver or kidney cancer.

This chain connects TRBV30 to TRBJ1-4; D possibly corresponds to TRBD1 (5 bases). This CDR3 has 15 amino acids. Germline V gives CDR1 GTSNPN, CDR2 SVGIG (reference sequence). V was clipped by 4 bases and J by 0 bases, with 12 bases between them. The DNA for the CDR3 is TGTGCCTGGAAGGGACCCTCGACAACTAATGAAAAACTGTTTTTT. This sequence encodes CAWKGPSTTNEKLFF.

CDR3: CASSSRGGEQYF. DNA for the CDR3: TGTGCCAGCAGTTCCCGAGGGGGGGAGCAGTACTTC. The chain combines TRBV6-1 with TRBJ2-7; D tentatively reads TRBD1 or TRBD2 (6 bases each). Between the trimmed V and J ends, which lost 5 bases and 7 bases, there was a span of 12 bases. CDR3 length: 12 residues. Germline CDR1 reads MNHNS; CDR2 reads SASEGT.

CDR3 sequence: CASSKSNSGNTIYF. In nucleotides, the CDR3 is TGCGCCAGCAGCAAATCTAACTCTGGAAACACCATATATTTT. This sequence joins TRBV5-1 and TRBJ1-3; D unclear. The V end lost 4 bases, the J end lost 0 bases, and 8 bases lay between the germline ends. This CDR3 has 14 residues. Germline values: CDR1 SGHRS, CDR2 YFSETQ.

The CDR3 DNA reads as TGCGCCAGCAGCGTCAATTCAGGGATGGATGGCTACACCTTC. Its translation: CASSVNSGMDGYTF. The V gene is TRBV5-1, the J gene TRBJ1-2; weak D call: TRBD1 (5 bases). V lost 4 bases and J 6 bases, leaving 16 bases between the germline ends. The CDR3 covers 14 residues. Germline-derived CDR1 and CDR2 are SGHRS and YFSETQ.

V usage is TRBV18 and J usage is TRBJ1-1; tentatively, D is TRBD1 (6 bases). The CDR3 runs to 16 residues. Germline loops: CDR1 KGHSH, CDR2 LQKENI. V was cut by 2 bases and J by 0 bases, with 13 bases left in between. The CDR3 DNA reads TGTGCCAGCTCACCAAGGACAGCTAATATGAACACTGAAGCTTTCTTT. This encodes CASSPRTANMNTEAFF.

This clone was seen only a few times. The chain couples TRBV6-5 to TRBJ1-4; 7 nucleotides match TRBD1. CDR1 is MNHEY and CDR2 is SVGAGI in the germline V gene. CDR3 size: 14 residues. V was clipped by 5 bases and J by 4 bases; unmatched bases: 4. CDR3 sequence: CASSDRDSNEKLFF. The CDR3 nucleotides read TGTGCCAGCAGTGACCGGGACAGTAATGAAAAACTGTTTTTT.

This clone has just one count. The rearrangement uses TRBV5-4 and TRBJ2-2; D not certain. V was clipped by 4 bases and J by 4 bases, with 11 bases between them. The length of the CDR3 is 14 residues. The germline V gene has CDR1 SGHNT and CDR2 YYREEE (reference sequence). The CDR3 nucleotides read TGTGCCAGCAGCATGGGCGTGAGCACCGGGGAGCTGTTTTTT. The encoded protein is CASSMGVSTGELFF.

V usage is TRBV15 and J usage is TRBJ1-2; D is unresolved. The CDR3 covers 16 residues. Germline values: CDR1 LNHNV, CDR2 YYDKDF (reference sequence). Trimming took 0 bases from V and 0 from J, leaving 11 bases between them. CDR3 sequence: CATSRDLWGANYGYTF. CDR3 DNA: TGTGCCACCAGCAGAGATTTATGGGGAGCTAACTATGGCTACACCTTC. Together with reference TRBV15 and TRBJ1-2, the CDR3 gives the full variable domain: DAMVIQNPRYQVTQFGKPVTLSCSQTLNHNVMYWYQQKSSQAPKLLFHYYDKDFNNEADTPDNFQSRRPNTSFCFLDIRSPGLGDTAMYLCATSRDLWGANYGYTFGSGTRLTVV.

The genes are TRBV5-1 and TRBJ2-5; D may correspond to TRBD1 or TRBD2 (5 bases each). V lost 3 bases, J lost 5 bases, and 14 bases lay in between. Germline CDR1 reads SGHRS; CDR2 reads YFSETQ. CDR3 length equals 14 residues. The CDR3 DNA reads TGCGCCAGCAGCTCTGGGACCCAGGGCGAGACCCAGTACTTC. It translates to CASSSGTQGETQYF.

V usage is TRBV5-1 and J usage is TRBJ2-7; D assignment may be TRBD1 or TRBD2 (5 bases each). V dropped 0 bases and J dropped 2 bases, with 12 bases sitting between them. The CDR3 runs 15 residues. CDR1 and CDR2 (germline): SGHRS, YFSETQ. The CDR3 protein is CASSLAEGIAYEQYF. DNA for the CDR3: TGCGCCAGCAGCTTGGCCGAGGGGATTGCCTACGAGCAGTACTTC.

This clone was detected once. CDR3: CASSKVEGGHYEQYF. CDR3 coding DNA: TGTGCCAGCAGCAAAGTTGAAGGGGGTCACTACGAGCAGTACTTC. The chain recombines TRBV21-1 with TRBJ2-7; TRBD1, the D gene given by the table, was not confirmed from the DNA. TRBV21-1 is reported as a pseudogene. CDR3 length equals 15 residues.

The chain links TRBV11-2 to TRBJ1-6; a weak D match, TRBD1 (6 bases). The CDR3 has 15 amino acids. CDR1 and CDR2 from the germline V gene are SGHAT and FQNNGV. V gave up 1 base and J gave up 10 bases, with 14 bases separating them. The CDR3 DNA reads as TGTGCCAGCAGCTTAGTAACAGGGAGTCGGTCACCCCTCCACTTT. The encoded protein is CASSLVTGSRSPLHF.

The chain combines TRBV10-3 with TRBJ1-5; TRBD1 matches at 8 bases. The germline V gene encodes CDR1 ENHRY and CDR2 SYGVKD. The CDR3 is made up of 15 amino acids. The trim removed 2 bases at V and 6 bases at J, leaving 6 bases unmatched. The chain's CDR3 is CAISETTGGGQPQHF. DNA of the CDR3: TGTGCCATCAGTGAGACCACAGGGGGTGGTCAGCCCCAGCATTTT.

V is TRBV5-1 and J is TRBJ2-1, with 12 positions matching TRBD2. This CDR3 region has 15 residues. The germline V gene has CDR1 SGHRS and CDR2 YFSETQ. J was trimmed by 6 bases and V by 4 bases; bases with no gene match: 5. CDR3 loop: CASSTGLAGFNEQFF. Here the CDR3 DNA reads TGCGCCAGCAGCACAGGACTAGCGGGGTTCAATGAGCAGTTCTTC. The variable domain in full, completed from reference TRBV5-1 and TRBJ2-1, reads KAGVTQTPRYLIKTRGQQVTLSCSPISGHRSVSWYQQTPGQGLQFLFEYFSETQRNKGNFPGRFSGRQFSNSRSEMNVSTLELGDSALYLCASSTGLAGFNEQFFGPGTRLTVL.

This clone has only a few counts. The chain joins TRBV2 to TRBJ2-7, with D uncertain. Trimming shortened V by 7 bases and J by 0 bases, and 4 bases separated the two germline ends. CDR3 size: 11 residues. Germline CDR1 is SNHLY and CDR2 is FYNNEI. DNA of the CDR3: TGTGCCAGCACCAGCTCCTACGAGCAGTACTTC. Its translation is CASTSSYEQYF.

The rearrangement joins TRBV7-9 to TRBJ2-3, with 13 bases lining up with TRBD2. The V gene's germline CDR1 is SEHNR and CDR2 FQNEAQ (reference sequence). V dropped 6 bases and J dropped 4; count of bases not matched to a gene: 4. This CDR3 region has 15 residues. CDR3 loop: CASRWTSGSPDTQYF. As DNA, the CDR3 is TGTGCCAGCAGGTGGACTAGCGGGAGCCCAGATACGCAGTATTTT. The full variable domain, rest sourced from reference TRBV7-9 and TRBJ2-3, is DTGVSQNPRHKITKRGQNVTFRCDPISEHNRLYWYRQTLGQGPEFLTYFQNEAQLEKSRLLSDRFSAERPKGSFSTLEIQRTEQGDSAMYLCASRWTSGSPDTQYFGPGTRLTVL.

The V gene is TRBV9, the J gene TRBJ2-1, with TRBD2 as a possible D gene (6 bases). The CDR3 loop spans 17 amino acids. CDR1 and CDR2 (germline): SGDLS, YYNGEE. V gave up 0 bases and J gave up 4 bases, with 17 bases separating them. This CDR3 reads CASSVASSEGGYNEQFF. CDR3 DNA sequence: TGTGCCAGCAGCGTAGCGTCTAGCGAGGGCGGGTACAATGAGCAGTTCTTC.

This clone appeared a single time. This rearrangement joins TRBV19 to TRBJ1-1; D might be TRBD1 (5 bases). Germline assignment: CDR1 LNHDA and CDR2 SQIVND (reference sequence). This CDR3 is built from 15 residues. The V end lost 8 bases, the J end lost 0 bases, and 16 bases lay between the germline ends. Here the CDR3 DNA reads TGTGCCAGTTCCTTTGTGGGGGTCATGAACACTGAAGCTTTCTTT. This gives the protein CASSFVGVMNTEAFF.

The V call is TRBV14, the J call TRBJ2-1, with D perhaps TRBD2 (5 bases). Trimming removed 0 bases from V and 3 bases from J, with 21 bases in between. The CDR3 extends over 19 amino acids. Germline lookup yields CDR1 SGHDN and CDR2 FVKESK. CDR3 sequence (DNA): TGTGCCAGCAGCCAAGAAGGAAGGGCAACTAGGGCAGACTACAATGAGCAGTTCTTC. Its protein is CASSQEGRATRADYNEQFF.

This clone was seen more than once but under ten times. The V gene is TRBV15, the J gene TRBJ2-4; maybe TRBD2 (6 bases). This CDR3 has 15 residues. The germline V gene has CDR1 LNHNV and CDR2 YYDKDF (reference sequence). Trimming left V 0 bases short and J 9 bases short, with 15 bases between. CDR3: CATSRDLDGSGIQYF. The CDR3 coding sequence is TGTGCCACCAGCAGAGATCTAGACGGGAGCGGCATTCAGTACTTC.

This clone appeared once. V is TRBV9 and J is TRBJ2-5; D ambiguous. The germline gives CDR1 SGDLS, CDR2 YYNGEE. Trimming stripped 6 bases from V and 0 bases from J, with 15 bases between. This CDR3 has 15 amino acids. The CDR3 nucleotides read TGTGCCAGCACCCTAGGACCGGAGAACCAAGAGACCCAGTACTTC. It specifies CASTLGPENQETQYF.

The chain links TRBV18 to TRBJ2-2; D unclear. Germline values: CDR1 KGHSH, CDR2 LQKENI. Deletions cut 1 base from V and 5 bases from J, with 5 bases between. The CDR3 is made up of 13 amino acids. The CDR3 nucleotides read TGTGCCAGCTCACCACTACGTACCGGGGAGCTGTTTTTT. Its translation is CASSPLRTGELFF. The whole variable domain, filled in from reference TRBV18 and TRBJ2-2, reads NAGVMQNPRHLVRRRGQEARLRCSPMKGHSHVYWYRQLPEEGLKFMVYLQKENIIDESGMPKERFSAEFPKEGPSILRIQQVVRGDSAAYFCASSPLRTGELFFGEGSRLTVL.

J is TRBJ2-4 and V is TRBV19; 11 nucleotides align to TRBD2. V gave up 0 bases and J gave up 0 bases; unmatched junction bases: 7. The V gene's germline CDR1 is LNHDA and CDR2 SQIVND (reference sequence). The CDR3 is 19 amino acids. The CDR3 DNA sequence: TGTGCCAGTAGTATAGACTCGACTAGCGGGAATATAGCCAAAAACATTCAGTACTTC. Translation: CASSIDSTSGNIAKNIQYF.

The chain employs TRBV7-2 and TRBJ2-3; D could derive from TRBD1 or TRBD2 (6 bases each). Trimming cost V 6 bases and J 2 bases, with 15 bases left between them. Germline V gene lookup returns CDR1 SGHTA and CDR2 FQGNSA. The CDR3 has 15 residues. The CDR3 coding sequence is TGTGCCAGCAGATCCGCGGGACACAACACAGATACGCAGTATTTT. Its translation: CASRSAGHNTDTQYF.

The rearrangement links TRBV5-6 to TRBJ1-4; 8 bases fit TRBD1. Germline V lookup: CDR1 SGHDT, CDR2 YYEEEE. CDR3 length: 12 amino acids. J lost 10 bases, V lost 2 bases, and 1 base had no gene match. CDR3 sequence (DNA): TGTGCCAGCAGCTTAGGACAGGGAAAACTGTTTTTT. Translating gives CASSLGQGKLFF.

V gene TRBV10-1 combines with J gene TRBJ2-5; 10 nucleotides line up with TRBD2. This CDR3 contains 15 residues. Per the germline V gene, CDR1 is WNHNN and CDR2 is SYGVQD (reference sequence). J gave up 0 bases and V 2 bases, and 0 bases lay outside the gene matches. CDR3: CASSELAGDQETQYF. DNA for the CDR3: TGCGCCAGCAGTGAGCTAGCGGGAGACCAAGAGACCCAGTACTTC.